This T cell receptor beta chain was obtained from a study of blood T cell repertoires in COVID-19 (dated by TCRdb to the early 2020s). Background for the entire study: Collaborator samples came from the United States, Italy and Spain and covered acute and convalescent phases of COVID-19. The prospective study material was composed of cDNA or gDNA derived from T cells, B-cell-depleted T cells, or PBMCs. Subjects who had been exposed to COVID-19, were actively infected with it, or had recovered from it provided the deeply sampled blood TCRbeta repertoires that made up the dataset. The repertoires were released in a freely available public database intended as a resource for research on the immune response to SARS-CoV-2. Samples were obtained from the ongoing ImmuneRACE study (first 160 participants) and from roughly 1,300 subjects provided by 6 global collaborators. Nearly every sample came with metadata listing a de-identified subject ID, COVID-19 status, age in years and sex. Where HLA class I and class II types were available, the types were taken from metadata supplied by the sample provider, not from assay-based typing. Broader findings and caveats from the paper: How much clinical and demographic metadata was included differed by source and by participant, and the metadata was provided uncurated.

The immunoSEQ Assay, a bias-controlled multiplex PCR, was used to amplify TCRbeta CDR3 regions from genomic DNA. Turning to the authors' computational methods: Nucleated cell counts per sample were estimated from amplification of reference gene primers within the assay. Sequence reads were collapsed and filtered to measure the absolute abundance of every unique TCRbeta CDR3 rearrangement. For each sample, productive Simpson clonality was calculated as the square root of Simpson's diversity index across productive rearrangements. Entries here come from immuneACCESS through TCRdb and include only in-frame sequences with V and J called. Some clones fail to appear in such tables; in the studies checked, an unresolved V gene covers under half of the shortfall, and the cause of the remainder is unknown. V, J and clone size were drawn from that table, and D and trimming were deduced from the DNA. Present in this sample are around 21,000 clones, 70% to 90% of which were seen just once. Jointly, the top ten make up 20% to 30% of the sample.

To note about this clone: Its antigen is unknown. No quality values exist for individual bases; no much larger clone is one base distant.

Each collaborating institution followed its own protocols to collect whole blood in K2EDTA tubes. For TCRbeta analysis, collaborator samples were shipped as frozen whole blood, as isolated PBMCs, or as DNA extracted from either sample type. Sequenced material: peripheral blood. This receptor was taken from a human donor with active COVID-19. The donor label of this sample is uncertain.

The base sequence is TGTGCCAGTAGTCCCGATAGGGGGCGAGGTGAAGCTTTCTTT. This sequence encodes CASSPDRGRGEAFF. Here the chain combines TRBV19 and TRBJ1-1, with 7 bases aligning to TRBD1. V is trimmed back by 5 bases and J by 7 bases, and the junction contains 10 bases that no gene match accounts for. The germline V gene (reference sequence) gives CDR1 as LNHDA and CDR2 as SQIVND. The CDR3 runs 14 residues from the cysteine to the phenylalanine. Only CDR3 DNA remains: 42 bases, in frame from the first base.